A selection of T cell receptor beta chains follows, all from one sample in a study of monozygotic twins with cystic fibrosis. Assay used: immunoSEQ multiplex PCR; TCRdb lists only in-frame clones, some missing. The repertoire consists of about 11,000 clones, with 75% to 85% occurring once and the leading ten covering over 0.5%. Sample: blood. These receptors were obtained from a young man with cystic fibrosis. The CDR3 runs from the conserved cysteine through the conserved F or W. Fields, in order: CDR3 DNA, CDR3 protein, clone size, V gene, D gene, J gene. A D gene is named only where the DNA matches it firmly. Rows give clone size only sometimes, using once, few, many, or a class for an expanded clone.

CDR3nt: TGTGCCAGCAGCCTAAGAGGGGGGGAGCTGTTTTTT; CDR3aa: CASSLRGGELFF; abundance: -; v_gene: TRBV6-5; d_gene: -; j_gene: TRBJ2-2
CDR3nt: TGCGCCAGCAGCTTGCAGCGGGAGGCCACCGGGGAGCTGTTTTTT; CDR3aa: CASSLQREATGELFF; abundance: -; v_gene: TRBV5-1; d_gene: TRBD2; j_gene: TRBJ2-2
CDR3nt: TGTGCCAGCAGCCGAGGGACTAGCGGGAGGGCAGACGAGCAGTACTTC; CDR3aa: CASSRGTSGRADEQYF; abundance: -; v_gene: TRBV7-6; d_gene: TRBD2; j_gene: TRBJ2-7
CDR3nt: TGCGCCAGCAGCCAAGAGTCGGGGCGAGGAGAAAAACTGTTTTTT; CDR3aa: CASSQESGRGEKLFF; abundance: -; v_gene: TRBV4-3; d_gene: -; j_gene: TRBJ1-4
CDR3nt: TGTGCCAGCAGCCCCGCGGCGGACCTAATTAGAGGCTACACCTTC; CDR3aa: CASSPAADLIRGYTF; abundance: -; v_gene: TRBV13; d_gene: -; j_gene: TRBJ1-2
CDR3nt: TGTGCCAGTAGCACGAGGTTGGGGAGCACCGGGGAGCTGTTTTTT; CDR3aa: CASSTRLGSTGELFF; abundance: once; v_gene: TRBV19; d_gene: -; j_gene: TRBJ2-2
CDR3nt: TGTGCCACCGGCCCGGCCACGGATTCACCCCTCCACTTT; CDR3aa: CATGPATDSPLHF; abundance: -; v_gene: TRBV5-4; d_gene: -; j_gene: TRBJ1-6
CDR3nt: TGTGCCAGCAGGAGTTGGGGGGCTGGAGGCTACACCTTC; CDR3aa: CASRSWGAGGYTF; abundance: few; v_gene: TRBV5-4; d_gene: -; j_gene: TRBJ1-2
CDR3nt: TGTGCCAGCAGTGAATCCGGGTTGGGTGAAAAACTGTTTTTT; CDR3aa: CASSESGLGEKLFF; abundance: once; v_gene: TRBV25-1; d_gene: -; j_gene: TRBJ1-4
CDR3nt: TGTGCCAGCAGTCTAAGGGGGTTAGGGGAGGCTGAAGCTTTCTTT; CDR3aa: CASSLRGLGEAEAFF; abundance: -; v_gene: TRBV28; d_gene: -; j_gene: TRBJ1-1
CDR3nt: TGTGCCATCAGTGTGGGGACAGGCTATGGCTACACCTTC; CDR3aa: CAISVGTGYGYTF; abundance: once; v_gene: TRBV10-3; d_gene: TRBD1; j_gene: TRBJ1-2
CDR3nt: TGCGCCAGCAGCACGGGACAGTTTAGCTCCTACAATGAGCAGTTCTTC; CDR3aa: CASSTGQFSSYNEQFF; abundance: once; v_gene: TRBV5-1; d_gene: TRBD1; j_gene: TRBJ2-1
CDR3nt: TGTGCCAGCAGTGAAATATCGGGGAACAATCAGCCCCAGCATTTT; CDR3aa: CASSEISGNNQPQHF; abundance: -; v_gene: TRBV6-1; d_gene: -; j_gene: TRBJ1-5
CDR3nt: TGTGCCAGCTCCCCCCCAGGGGAAGAGACCCAGTACTTC; CDR3aa: CASSPPGEETQYF; abundance: -; v_gene: TRBV11-3; d_gene: -; j_gene: TRBJ2-5
CDR3nt: TGTGCCAGCAGCTTAGGGACTAGAACAGATACGCAGTATTTT; CDR3aa: CASSLGTRTDTQYF; abundance: once; v_gene: TRBV7-2; d_gene: TRBD2; j_gene: TRBJ2-3
CDR3nt: TGTGCCACCAGCAGAGATAGTGGACTAGCGGGGGGCACAGATACGCAGTATTTT; CDR3aa: CATSRDSGLAGGTDTQYF; abundance: -; v_gene: TRBV15; d_gene: TRBD2; j_gene: TRBJ2-3
CDR3nt: TGTGCCCGGGTCGCTAGCGGGAAGGATACGCAGTATTTT; CDR3aa: CARVASGKDTQYF; abundance: -; v_gene: TRBV6-5; d_gene: TRBD2; j_gene: TRBJ2-3
CDR3nt: TGTGCCAGCAAAAGTAGGGCAGACACTGAAGCTTTCTTT; CDR3aa: CASKSRADTEAFF; abundance: -; v_gene: TRBV6-1; d_gene: -; j_gene: TRBJ1-1
CDR3nt: TGCGCCAGCAGCATGACAGCTCCGAACACCGGGGAGCTGTTTTTT; CDR3aa: CASSMTAPNTGELFF; abundance: -; v_gene: TRBV5-1; d_gene: -; j_gene: TRBJ2-2
CDR3nt: TGTGCCAGTAGTATTGTGGGACCGGGACGGGGGACCCAGCATTTT; CDR3aa: CASSIVGPGRGTQHF; abundance: -; v_gene: TRBV19; d_gene: -; j_gene: TRBJ1-5
CDR3nt: TGTGCCAGCAGCGTAGGTTCCCCCAGAGGGGAGACCCAGTACTTC; CDR3aa: CASSVGSPRGETQYF; abundance: -; v_gene: TRBV9; d_gene: -; j_gene: TRBJ2-5
CDR3nt: TGTGCCAGCAGCCAAGGGACTAGCGGACAAGAGACCCAGTACTTC; CDR3aa: CASSQGTSGQETQYF; abundance: -; v_gene: TRBV4-2; d_gene: TRBD2; j_gene: TRBJ2-5
CDR3nt: TGTGCCAGCAGGGCCCGACAGGGGGCTGGCTACACCTTC; CDR3aa: CASRARQGAGYTF; abundance: -; v_gene: TRBV6-5; d_gene: TRBD1; j_gene: TRBJ1-2
CDR3nt: TGTGCCACCAGCACCGCGGGGGAATCGAAGACCCAGTACTTC; CDR3aa: CATSTAGESKTQYF; abundance: -; v_gene: TRBV15; d_gene: TRBD2; j_gene: TRBJ2-5
CDR3nt: TGTGCCACCCTCGACAGGGGGCTCGGTGAAAAACTGTTTTTT; CDR3aa: CATLDRGLGEKLFF; abundance: -; v_gene: TRBV21-1; d_gene: -; j_gene: TRBJ1-4
CDR3nt: TGTGCCAGCAGTGAATATCGGGGGGAAAGAAACACCATATATTTT; CDR3aa: CASSEYRGERNTIYF; abundance: once; v_gene: TRBV25-1; d_gene: -; j_gene: TRBJ1-3
CDR3nt: TGTGCCAGCACAAGCGGGAGCTACGAGCAGTACTTC; CDR3aa: CASTSGSYEQYF; abundance: -; v_gene: TRBV27; d_gene: TRBD2; j_gene: TRBJ2-7
CDR3nt: TGTGCCAGTAGTAATCAAGGGCACGAGCAGTACTTC; CDR3aa: CASSNQGHEQYF; abundance: -; v_gene: TRBV19; d_gene: -; j_gene: TRBJ2-7
CDR3nt: TGTGCCAGCAGCTTAACCGGGACAGGCGCCTTAGAGACCCAGTACTTC; CDR3aa: CASSLTGTGALETQYF; abundance: -; v_gene: TRBV7-3; d_gene: TRBD1; j_gene: TRBJ2-5
CDR3nt: TGTGCCAGCTCACCCATAAGGGGCCATGAGCAGTTCTTC; CDR3aa: CASSPIRGHEQFF; abundance: -; v_gene: TRBV18; d_gene: -; j_gene: TRBJ2-1
CDR3nt: TGTGCCAGCAGGTCCAAGGGCCCCGGGGAGCTGTTTTTT; CDR3aa: CASRSKGPGELFF; abundance: -; v_gene: TRBV6-5; d_gene: -; j_gene: TRBJ2-2
CDR3nt: TGCGCCAGCAGCTCTAGAACGACTAGCGCAGATACGCAGTATTTT; CDR3aa: CASSSRTTSADTQYF; abundance: -; v_gene: TRBV5-1; d_gene: TRBD2; j_gene: TRBJ2-3
CDR3nt: TGTGCCAGCAGTTCCCCCCTAGCGGGGGGGCCCGGGACCCAGTACTTC; CDR3aa: CASSSPLAGGPGTQYF; abundance: once; v_gene: TRBV28; d_gene: TRBD2; j_gene: TRBJ2-5
CDR3nt: TGTGCCAGCAGTGAGTTGCGGGGTGCTTTCTTT; CDR3aa: CASSELRGAFF; abundance: -; v_gene: TRBV6-1; d_gene: -; j_gene: TRBJ1-1
CDR3nt: TGTGCCAGCAGTTTATTGGGGGGACAGGGTCATCAGCCCCAGCATTTT; CDR3aa: CASSLLGGQGHQPQHF; abundance: -; v_gene: TRBV27; d_gene: TRBD1; j_gene: TRBJ1-5
CDR3nt: TGTGCCACCCAACTGGGACAGGGATTTTACGAGCAGTACTTC; CDR3aa: CATQLGQGFYEQYF; abundance: -; v_gene: TRBV28; d_gene: TRBD1; j_gene: TRBJ2-7
CDR3nt: TGTGCCAGTCGGGGACAGGGCTATCAGCCCCAGCATTTT; CDR3aa: CASRGQGYQPQHF; abundance: -; v_gene: TRBV19; d_gene: TRBD1; j_gene: TRBJ1-5
CDR3nt: TGTGCCAGCAGCCAAGATACAGGGGGCTATGGAAACACCATATATTTT; CDR3aa: CASSQDTGGYGNTIYF; abundance: once; v_gene: TRBV4-2; d_gene: TRBD1; j_gene: TRBJ1-3
CDR3nt: TGTGCAAGTAGGGGAGTGACTAATGAAAAACTGTTTTTT; CDR3aa: CASRGVTNEKLFF; abundance: -; v_gene: TRBV19; d_gene: -; j_gene: TRBJ1-4
CDR3nt: TGTGCCTGGAGCGTCGATGGGTGGAATCAGCCCCAGCATTTT; CDR3aa: CAWSVDGWNQPQHF; abundance: -; v_gene: TRBV30; d_gene: -; j_gene: TRBJ1-5
CDR3nt: TGTGCCAGCAGCCTCCCGGGACAAAGAAACATTCAGTACTTC; CDR3aa: CASSLPGQRNIQYF; abundance: -; v_gene: TRBV5-4; d_gene: -; j_gene: TRBJ2-4
CDR3nt: TGTGCCAGTAGTATCGGACGGCAGGGGATTAGTCAGCCCCAGCATTTT; CDR3aa: CASSIGRQGISQPQHF; abundance: -; v_gene: TRBV19; d_gene: -; j_gene: TRBJ1-5
CDR3nt: TGTGCCACCAGCAGAGACAGAAACTCTGGAAACACCATATATTTT; CDR3aa: CATSRDRNSGNTIYF; abundance: once; v_gene: TRBV15; d_gene: -; j_gene: TRBJ1-3
CDR3nt: TGTGCCAGCAGCCAAGGCGGGAGGCCAACCTACGAGCAGTACTTC; CDR3aa: CASSQGGRPTYEQYF; abundance: -; v_gene: TRBV14; d_gene: TRBD2; j_gene: TRBJ2-7
CDR3nt: TGTGCCAGCAGCCAAGTACCGGGACAGGAAAATCAGCCCCAGCATTTT; CDR3aa: CASSQVPGQENQPQHF; abundance: -; v_gene: TRBV4-2; d_gene: TRBD1; j_gene: TRBJ1-5
CDR3nt: TGTGCCAGCAGTCCATCTCGGATCAGTATAACCTACGAGCAGTACTTC; CDR3aa: CASSPSRISITYEQYF; abundance: -; v_gene: TRBV28; d_gene: -; j_gene: TRBJ2-7
CDR3nt: TGCGCCAGCAGTGTCCTACAGGACACTGAAGCTTTCTTT; CDR3aa: CASSVLQDTEAFF; abundance: -; v_gene: TRBV10-2; d_gene: -; j_gene: TRBJ1-1
CDR3nt: TGCGCCAGCAGCCAGGACAGGAACACTGAAGCTTTCTTT; CDR3aa: CASSQDRNTEAFF; abundance: -; v_gene: TRBV5-1; d_gene: -; j_gene: TRBJ1-1
CDR3nt: TGTGCCAGCTCACAAGGGGATGAGCAGTTCTTC; CDR3aa: CASSQGDEQFF; abundance: -; v_gene: TRBV18; d_gene: -; j_gene: TRBJ2-1
CDR3nt: TGTGCCTGGAGTGTAATGGACGCTAACTATGGCTACACCTTC; CDR3aa: CAWSVMDANYGYTF; abundance: -; v_gene: TRBV30; d_gene: -; j_gene: TRBJ1-2
CDR3nt: TGTGCCAGCAGCCACGGGACAGAAAATTCACCCCTCCACTTT; CDR3aa: CASSHGTENSPLHF; abundance: -; v_gene: TRBV7-3; d_gene: TRBD1; j_gene: TRBJ1-6